The 23 T cell receptor beta chains below all came from one sample that was sequenced in a study of shared clonotypes between healthy human individuals. Libraries were prepared by immunoSEQ multiplex PCR; TCRdb keeps only in-frame clonotypes and omits some of them. The sample consists of 2 million to 2.5 million clones, about 95% of them appearing once. Sequencing was carried out using naive CD4+ T cells sorted from blood. Sample subset: CD45RA+ positively selected. The receptor set was obtained from a man aged 18-30 years in good health.

The rearrangement joins TRBV7-6 to TRBJ1-6; 10 nucleotides agree with TRBD1. Germline lookup yields CDR1 SGHVS and CDR2 FNYEAQ. V shed 3 bases, J shed 7 bases, and the junction held 3 bases outside the gene matches. This CDR3 region has 15 residues. CDR3 coding DNA: TGTGCCAGCAGCTTCCGGACAGGGGGGAATTCACCCCTCCACTTT. Its protein is CASSFRTGGNSPLHF. Filled out from reference TRBV7-6 and TRBJ1-6, the complete variable domain reads GAGVSQSPRYKVTKRGQDVALRCDPISGHVSLYWYRQALGQGPEFLTYFNYEAQQDKSGLPNDRFSAERPEGSISTLTIQRTEQRDSAMYRCASSFRTGGNSPLHFGNGTRLTVT.

This chain joins TRBV9 and TRBJ2-5, with D possibly matching TRBD2 (6 bases). The CDR3 loop spans 14 amino acids. Germline V lookup: CDR1 SGDLS, CDR2 YYNGEE. V lost 3 bases and J lost 3, with 12 bases in between. The CDR3 DNA sequence: TGTGCCAGCAGCGCTCCCCCTAGCGAAGAGACCCAGTACTTC. This sequence encodes CASSAPPSEETQYF. Full variable domain (remainder filled in from reference TRBV9 and TRBJ2-5): DSGVTQTPKHLITATGQRVTLRCSPRSGDLSVYWYQQSLDQGLQFLIQYYNGEERAKGNILERFSAQQFPDLHSELNLSSLELGDSALYFCASSAPPSEETQYFGPGTRLLVL.

The chain couples TRBV28 to TRBJ1-2, with 7 bases aligning to TRBD1. CDR1 and CDR2 (germline): MDHEN, SYDVKM. After removal of 5 bases from V and 6 bases from J, the junction contained 6 bases not matched to a gene. The CDR3 totals 13 residues. CDR3 DNA sequence: TGTGCCAGCAGTGTCGGACAGGACCATGGCTACACCTTC. Protein: CASSVGQDHGYTF.

This clone was seen just once. V gene TRBV7-8 combines with J gene TRBJ1-3; a weak D match, TRBD1 (6 bases). Germline V lookup: CDR1 SGHVS, CDR2 FQNEAQ. Trimming stripped 3 bases from V and 2 bases from J, with 8 bases between. This CDR3 spans 14 amino acids. CDR3 nucleotides: TGTGCCAGCAGCTTGGACAGCGCTGGAAACACCATATATTTT. Its translation is CASSLDSAGNTIYF. Together with reference TRBV7-8 and TRBJ1-3, the CDR3 gives the full variable domain: GAGVSQSPRYKVAKRGQDVALRCDPISGHVSLFWYQQALGQGPEFLTYFQNEAQLDKSGLPSDRFFAERPEGSVSTLKIQRTQQEDSAVYLCASSLDSAGNTIYFGEGSWLTVV.

Concerning this clone: A read error is possible here, since a much larger clone lies one base away. CDR3 loop: CASSQGKGPYEQYF. The CDR3 DNA reads as TGTGCCAGCAGCCAAGGGAAAGGACCCTACGAGCAGTACTTC. The chain joins TRBV4-2 to TRBJ2-7; D is unclear. The CDR3 spans 14 residues. Germline V gene sequence: CDR1 LGHNA, CDR2 YNFKEQ. V dropped 1 base and J dropped 2 bases, with 9 bases sitting between them.

The rearrangement uses TRBV27 and TRBJ1-2; D might be TRBD1 (5 bases). Trimming stripped 5 bases from V and 8 bases from J, with 18 bases between. The CDR3 is made up of 14 amino acids. Germline CDR1 MNHEY, CDR2 SMNVEV (reference sequence). For the CDR3, the DNA is TGTGCCAGCAGTCCCAGGGCACGCGATGGGGGCTACACCTTC. The encoded protein is CASSPRARDGGYTF.

This rearrangement joins TRBV6-5 to TRBJ1-1, with D possibly matching TRBD1 (5 bases). The CDR3 extends over 14 amino acids. Trimming removed 2 bases from V and 4 bases from J, with 11 bases in between. Looked up from germline, CDR1 is MNHEY and CDR2 is SVGAGI. CDR3 region: CASSYIQGGTEAFF. CDR3 nucleotides: TGTGCCAGCAGTTACATTCAGGGAGGCACTGAAGCTTTCTTT.

This sequence joins TRBV5-4 and TRBJ2-5; maybe TRBD1 (5 bases). Germline values: CDR1 SGHNT, CDR2 YYREEE (reference sequence). CDR3 size: 13 residues. V dropped 5 bases and J dropped 5 bases, with 13 bases sitting between them. The CDR3 protein is CASRNEGAETQYF. Here the CDR3 DNA reads TGTGCCAGCAGGAATGAAGGGGCGGAGACCCAGTACTTC.

Worth noting for this clone: The same CDR3 can be traced to other DNA sequences in this sample. CDR3 coding DNA: TGCGCCAGCAGCCAAGAGGGGTCCGGGCAGCCCCAGCATTTT. Translating it yields CASSQEGSGQPQHF. This chain connects TRBV4-1 to TRBJ1-5; D remains unclear. CDR3 length: 14 residues. The germline V and J ends were trimmed by 0 bases and 7 bases, with 10 bases remaining between them. Germline V gene data show CDR1 as MGHRA and CDR2 as YSYEKL.

Remarks on this clone: Other DNA sequences in this specimen translate into the identical CDR3. The CDR3 spells CASSYLYTEAFF. The CDR3 DNA reads as TGTGCCAGCAGTTACCTTTACACTGAAGCTTTCTTT. The chain employs TRBV6-6 and TRBJ1-1; D unclear. Trimming pared 2 bases from V and 3 bases from J, leaving 4 bases between. The length of the CDR3 is 12 residues. Germline values: CDR1 MNHNY, CDR2 SVGAGI (reference sequence).

The V and J genes are TRBV6-1 and TRBJ2-7; D is undetermined. The CDR3 totals 14 residues. Trimming removed 2 bases from V and 2 bases from J, with 10 bases in between. Germline V CDR1 and CDR2: MNHNS, SASEGT. CDR3 sequence: CASSEYGITYEQYF. The CDR3 DNA reads as TGTGCCAGCAGTGAATATGGGATAACCTACGAGCAGTACTTC.

The chain carries TRBV12-5 and TRBJ1-2, with D hard to call. The ends were cut back, 2 bases at V and 3 bases at J, with 7 bases in the middle. Germline V lookup: CDR1 LGHNT, CDR2 FRNRAP. The CDR3 has 13 residues. CDR3 sequence: CASGLSPDYGYTF. The CDR3 bases are TGTGCTAGTGGTTTGTCTCCGGACTATGGCTACACCTTC. The variable domain in full, with the rest retrieved from reference TRBV12-5 and TRBJ1-2, is DARVTQTPRHKVTEMGQEVTMRCQPILGHNTVFWYRQTMMQGLELLAYFRNRAPLDDSGMPKDRFSAEMPDATLATLKIQPSEPRDSAVYFCASGLSPDYGYTFGSGTRLTVV.

About this clone itself: A much bigger clone sits one base away, suggesting this may be a read error. This chain connects TRBV19 to TRBJ1-5; weak D call: TRBD1 (6 bases). The CDR3 sequence is 13 residues long. The V and J ends lost 6 bases and 2 bases respectively, with 8 bases between them. Germline lookup yields CDR1 LNHDA and CDR2 SQIVND (reference sequence). In DNA form, the CDR3 reads TGTGCCAGTAGCCAGGGGCGCAATCAGCCCCAGCATTTT. Translating it yields CASSQGRNQPQHF.

This clone was detected only once. This could be a read error, since a much larger clone is one nucleotide away. The rearrangement joins TRBV6-6 to TRBJ2-7; D is perhaps TRBD1 (5 bases). The V end was cut by 5 bases, the J end by 5 bases, with 16 bases between. Germline lookup yields CDR1 MNHNY and CDR2 SVGAGI (reference sequence). The CDR3 runs 14 residues. The CDR3 sequence: CASSPRKGRDEQYF. Written as DNA, the CDR3 is TGTGCCAGCAGTCCCCGGAAGGGGCGCGACGAGCAGTACTTC.

The V gene is TRBV20-1, the J gene TRBJ2-7; D not certain. Germline V gene data show CDR1 as DFQATT and CDR2 as SNEGSKA (reference sequence). The CDR3 extends over 10 amino acids. V was trimmed by 7 bases and J by 6 bases, leaving 10 bases between them. The CDR3 bases are TGCAGTGGAGACATCCTCGAGCAGTACTTC. Translating it yields CSGDILEQYF.

With respect to this clone: The same CDR3 arises from other DNA sequences in this sample as well. V is TRBV10-3 and J is TRBJ1-1; no clear D. Germline CDR1 reads ENHRY; CDR2 reads SYGVKD. The CDR3 totals 14 residues. The V end was cut by 2 bases, the J end by 1 base, with 8 bases between. Here the CDR3 DNA reads TGTGCCATCAGTGAGGGACGGGCGAACACTGAAGCTTTCTTT. Its protein is CAISEGRANTEAFF.

The chain combines TRBV9 with TRBJ2-6; D ambiguous. Trimming removed 7 bases from V and 0 bases from J, with 8 bases in between. The CDR3 covers 14 residues. Germline CDR1 is SGDLS and CDR2 is YYNGEE. CDR3 loop: CASGADSGANVLTF. For the CDR3, the DNA is TGTGCCAGCGGAGCAGACTCTGGGGCCAACGTCCTGACTTTC.

The V call is TRBV19, the J call TRBJ1-1; D possibly corresponds to TRBD1 (5 bases). CDR1 and CDR2 (germline): LNHDA, SQIVND (reference sequence). This CDR3 is built from 15 residues. V shed 5 bases and J shed 4 bases, with 17 bases lying between them. The CDR3 loop is CASSASPWGSTEAFF. The CDR3 DNA reads TGTGCCAGTAGTGCATCCCCCTGGGGGAGCACTGAAGCTTTCTTT.

This clone has only one observation. This rearrangement joins TRBV6-5 to TRBJ2-1; D perhaps matches TRBD1 (5 bases). Germline lookup yields CDR1 MNHEY and CDR2 SVGAGI. The CDR3 covers 14 residues. Between the trimmed V and J ends, which lost 8 bases and 5 bases, there was a span of 16 bases. The CDR3 bases are TGTGCCAGCCGTGGACACTCAACGGACAATGAGCAGTTCTTC. The encoded protein is CASRGHSTDNEQFF.

The rearrangement joins TRBV5-6 to TRBJ1-1; a possible D gene is TRBD1 (5 bases). This CDR3 comprises 14 residues. Between the trimmed V and J ends, which lost 2 bases and 10 bases, there was a span of 18 bases. CDR1 and CDR2 (germline): SGHDT, YYEEEE. Here the CDR3 reads CASSFTVGTGGAFF. The CDR3 DNA is TGTGCCAGCAGCTTTACCGTTGGTACAGGAGGAGCTTTCTTT.

V and J are TRBV10-1 and TRBJ2-3; the match to TRBD1 covers 7 bases. The length of the CDR3 is 12 residues. Germline CDR1 WNHNN, CDR2 SYGVQD (reference sequence). The ends lost 6 bases at V and 6 bases at J; junction bases unmatched: 3. The CDR3 nucleotides are TGCGCCAGCAGCGACAGGGCGGATACGCAGTATTTT. Protein: CASSDRADTQYF.

V and J are TRBV7-8 and TRBJ1-5; perhaps TRBD1 as D (5 bases). V dropped 0 bases and J dropped 4 bases, with 10 bases sitting between them. This CDR3 comprises 15 residues. CDR1 is SGHVS, CDR2 FQNEAQ, per germline. DNA for the CDR3: TGTGCCAGCAGCTTAGCGGCAGGGTATAATCAGCCCCAGCATTTT. Protein: CASSLAAGYNQPQHF.

This chain joins TRBV5-1 and TRBJ1-5; D gene ambiguous. The CDR3 length is 13 residues. Trimming stripped 4 bases from V and 9 bases from J, with 14 bases between. Germline V gene lookup returns CDR1 SGHRS and CDR2 YFSETQ. DNA for the CDR3: TGCGCCAGCAGCCCCGATGAGAGTGGGCCCCAGCATTTT. It specifies CASSPDESGPQHF.